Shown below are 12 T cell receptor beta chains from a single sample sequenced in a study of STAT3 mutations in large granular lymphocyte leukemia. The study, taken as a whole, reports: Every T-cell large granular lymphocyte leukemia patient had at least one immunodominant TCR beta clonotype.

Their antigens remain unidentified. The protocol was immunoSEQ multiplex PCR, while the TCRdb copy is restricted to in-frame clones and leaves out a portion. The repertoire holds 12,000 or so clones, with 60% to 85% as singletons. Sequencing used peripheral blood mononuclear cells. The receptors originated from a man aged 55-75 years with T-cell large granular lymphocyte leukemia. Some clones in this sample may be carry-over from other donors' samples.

For the CDR3, the DNA is TGCGCCAGCAGCTTGGTGACAGGGGCAAACACTGAAGCTTTCTTT. Translation: CASSLVTGANTEAFF. The rearrangement joins TRBV5-1 to TRBJ1-1, with TRBD1 matching 8 bases. This CDR3 has 15 amino acids. The J segment lost 2 bases and the V segment lost 0 bases, leaving 3 bases of the junction unmatched. Germline V lookup: CDR1 SGHRS, CDR2 YFSETQ.

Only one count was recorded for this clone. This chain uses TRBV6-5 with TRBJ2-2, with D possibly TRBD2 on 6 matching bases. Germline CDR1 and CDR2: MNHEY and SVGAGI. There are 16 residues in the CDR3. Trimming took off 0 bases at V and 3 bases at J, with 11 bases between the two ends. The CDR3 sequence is CASSYSTSRYTGELFF. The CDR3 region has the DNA TGTGCCAGCAGTTACTCAACTAGCCGCTACACCGGGGAGCTGTTTTTT.

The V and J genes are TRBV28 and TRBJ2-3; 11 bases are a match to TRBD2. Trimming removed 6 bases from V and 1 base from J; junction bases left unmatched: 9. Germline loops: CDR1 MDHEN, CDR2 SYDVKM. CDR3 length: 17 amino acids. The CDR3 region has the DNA TGTGCCAGCAGAGAACTAGCGGGAGTTAGGGGCACAGATACGCAGTATTTT. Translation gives CASRELAGVRGTDTQYF.

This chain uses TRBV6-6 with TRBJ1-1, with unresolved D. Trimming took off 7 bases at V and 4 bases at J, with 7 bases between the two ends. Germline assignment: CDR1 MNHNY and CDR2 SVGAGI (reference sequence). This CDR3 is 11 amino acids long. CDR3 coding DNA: TGTGCCAGCAAAGAGTCCACTGAAGCTTTCTTT. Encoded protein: CASKESTEAFF.

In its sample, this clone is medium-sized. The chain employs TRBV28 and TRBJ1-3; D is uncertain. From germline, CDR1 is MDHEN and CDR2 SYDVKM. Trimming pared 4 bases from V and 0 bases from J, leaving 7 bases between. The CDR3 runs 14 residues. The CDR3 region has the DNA TGTGCCAGCAGTTCAGAGACCTCTGGAAACACCATATATTTT. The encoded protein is CASSSETSGNTIYF.

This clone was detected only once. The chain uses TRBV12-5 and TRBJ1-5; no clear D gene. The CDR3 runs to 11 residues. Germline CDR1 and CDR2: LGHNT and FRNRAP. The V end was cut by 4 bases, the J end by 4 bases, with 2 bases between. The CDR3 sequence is CASGSNQPQHF. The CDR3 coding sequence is TGTGCTAGTGGTTCTAATCAGCCCCAGCATTTT.

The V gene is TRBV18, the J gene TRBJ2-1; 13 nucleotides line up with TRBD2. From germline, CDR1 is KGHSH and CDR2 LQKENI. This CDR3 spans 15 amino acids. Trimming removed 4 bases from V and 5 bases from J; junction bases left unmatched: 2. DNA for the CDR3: TGTGCCAGCTCACGGACTAGCGGGAGTGACAATGAGCAGTTCTTC. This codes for CASSRTSGSDNEQFF.

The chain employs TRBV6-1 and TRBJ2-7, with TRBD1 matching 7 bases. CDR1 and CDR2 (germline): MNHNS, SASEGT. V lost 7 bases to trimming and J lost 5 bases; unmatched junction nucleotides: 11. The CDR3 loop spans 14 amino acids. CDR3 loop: CASTKGEGAHEQYF. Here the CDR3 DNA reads TGTGCCAGCACCAAAGGAGAGGGGGCCCACGAGCAGTACTTC.

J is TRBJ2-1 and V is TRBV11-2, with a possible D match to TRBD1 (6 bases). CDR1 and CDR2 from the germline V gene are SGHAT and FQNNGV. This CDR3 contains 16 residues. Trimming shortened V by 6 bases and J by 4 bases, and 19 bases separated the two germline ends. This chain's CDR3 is CASSPGVGALYNEQFF. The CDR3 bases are TGTGCCAGCAGTCCGGGCGTGGGGGCCCTTTACAATGAGCAGTTCTTC.

The chain's CDR3 is CASSFGMGETQYF. CDR3 DNA sequence: TGTGCCAGCAGCTTCGGAATGGGGGAGACCCAGTACTTC. The V gene is TRBV5-5, the J gene TRBJ2-5; no reliable D call. CDR3 length: 13 residues. The germline V gene has CDR1 SGHKS and CDR2 YYEKEE (reference sequence). The germline V and J ends were trimmed by 2 bases and 5 bases, with 10 bases remaining between them.

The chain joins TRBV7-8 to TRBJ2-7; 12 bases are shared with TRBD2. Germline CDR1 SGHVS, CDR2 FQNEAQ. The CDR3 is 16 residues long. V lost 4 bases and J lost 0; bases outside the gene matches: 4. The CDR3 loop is CASSSGTSGPSYEQYF. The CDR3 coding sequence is TGTGCCAGCAGCTCGGGGACTAGCGGGCCCTCCTACGAGCAGTACTTC.

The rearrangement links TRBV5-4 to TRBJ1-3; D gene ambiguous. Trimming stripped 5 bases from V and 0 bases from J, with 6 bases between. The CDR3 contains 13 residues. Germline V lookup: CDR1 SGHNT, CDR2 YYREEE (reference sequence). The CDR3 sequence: CASSPRSGNTIYF. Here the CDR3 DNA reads TGTGCCAGCAGTCCCCGCTCTGGAAACACCATATATTTT.